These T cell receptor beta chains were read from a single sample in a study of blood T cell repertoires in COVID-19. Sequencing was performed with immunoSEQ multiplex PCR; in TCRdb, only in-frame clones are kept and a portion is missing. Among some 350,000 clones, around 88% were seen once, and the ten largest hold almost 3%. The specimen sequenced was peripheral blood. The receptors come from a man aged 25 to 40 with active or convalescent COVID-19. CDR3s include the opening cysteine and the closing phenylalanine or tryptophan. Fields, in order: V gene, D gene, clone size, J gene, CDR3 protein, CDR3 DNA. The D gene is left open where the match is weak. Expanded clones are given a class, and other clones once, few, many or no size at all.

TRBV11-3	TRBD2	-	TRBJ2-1	CASSFLTSGGTEFF	TGTGCCAGCAGCTTTTTGACTAGCGGGGGGACAGAGTTCTTC
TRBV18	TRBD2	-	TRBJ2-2	CASSLTGLAGTGELFF	TGTGCCAGCTCACTAACGGGACTAGCCGGAACCGGGGAGCTGTTTTTT
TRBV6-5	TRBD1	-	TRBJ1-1	CASSKDRSEAFF	TGTGCCAGCAGTAAGGACAGGTCTGAAGCTTTCTTT
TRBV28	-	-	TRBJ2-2	CASSPLSGELFF	TGTGCCAGCAGTCCCCTATCCGGGGAGCTGTTTTTT
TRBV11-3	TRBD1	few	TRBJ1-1	CASSFDRGTEAFF	TGTGCCAGCAGCTTTGACAGGGGCACTGAAGCTTTCTTT
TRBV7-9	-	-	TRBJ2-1	CASSPWGPGEQFF	TGTGCCAGCAGCCCATGGGGGCCCGGTGAGCAGTTCTTC
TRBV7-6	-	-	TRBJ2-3	CASSPRRDTQYF	TGTGCCAGCAGCCCCAGGAGGGATACGCAGTATTTT
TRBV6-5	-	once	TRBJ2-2	CASSSKGLLTGELFF	TGTGCCAGCAGTTCCAAGGGACTTCTCACCGGGGAGCTGTTTTTT
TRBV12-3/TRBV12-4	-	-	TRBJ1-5	CASSESQPQHF	TGTGCCAGTTCGGAGTCTCAGCCCCAGCATTTT
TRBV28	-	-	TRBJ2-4	CASSPRGAKNIQYF	TGTGCCAGCAGTCCCCGCGGAGCCAAAAACATTCAGTACTTC
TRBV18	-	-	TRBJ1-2	CASSPSRGANYGYTF	TGTGCCAGCTCACCCTCCCGGGGAGCTAACTATGGCTACACCTTC
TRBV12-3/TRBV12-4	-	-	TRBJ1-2	CASRLQGTTGYTF	TGTGCCAGCAGGTTACAGGGAACGACGGGCTACACCTTC
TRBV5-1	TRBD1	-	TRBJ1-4	CASSRDSYLSRGEKLFF	TGCGCCAGCAGCCGGGACAGCTACTTATCTCGGGGGGAAAAACTGTTTTTT
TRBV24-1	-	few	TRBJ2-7	CAVGKRGEQYF	TGTGCCGTAGGGAAACGGGGCGAGCAGTACTTC
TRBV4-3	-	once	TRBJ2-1	CASSQDLRRPGNEQFF	TGCGCCAGCAGCCAAGATCTCCGGCGTCCCGGGAATGAGCAGTTCTTC
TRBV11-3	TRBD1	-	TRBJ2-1	CASSLGGGWLGGGAEQFF	TGTGCCAGCAGCTTAGGTGGCGGGTGGCTAGGGGGCGGTGCTGAGCAGTTCTTC
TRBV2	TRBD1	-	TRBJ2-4	CASTTTGLRNIQYF	TGTGCCAGCACCACGACAGGGCTTCGAAACATTCAGTACTTC
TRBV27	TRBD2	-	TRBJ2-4	CASSWGGSGNIQYF	TGTGCCAGCAGTTGGGGCGGGAGTGGAAACATTCAGTACTTC
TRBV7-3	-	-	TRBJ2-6	CASSPPGAGANVLTF	TGTGCCAGCAGCCCTCCGGGGGCTGGGGCCAACGTCCTGACTTTC
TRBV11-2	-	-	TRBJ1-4	CASSLGGRGGKLFF	TGTGCCAGCAGCTTAGGAGGGAGGGGGGGAAAACTGTTTTTT
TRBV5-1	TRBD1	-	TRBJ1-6	CASSWTGFYNSPLHF	TGCGCCAGCAGCTGGACAGGGTTTTATAATTCACCCCTCCACTTT
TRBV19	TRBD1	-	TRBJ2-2	CASSIQAGGDTGELFF	TGTGCCAGTAGTATTCAGGCAGGGGGCGACACCGGGGAGCTGTTTTTT
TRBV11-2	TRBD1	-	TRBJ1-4	CASSLDPAGGWEKLFF	TGTGCCAGCAGCTTAGATCCGGCAGGGGGTTGGGAAAAACTGTTTTTT
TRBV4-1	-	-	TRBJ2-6	CASSQDSRSPGANVLTF	TGCGCCAGCAGCCAAGATTCTCGGTCGCCTGGGGCCAACGTCCTGACTTTC
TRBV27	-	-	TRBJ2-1	CASWNLGHEQFF	TGTGCCAGTTGGAACCTTGGGCATGAGCAGTTCTTC
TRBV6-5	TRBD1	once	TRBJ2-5	CASRTGQAKTQYF	TGTGCCAGCAGAACGGGACAGGCCAAGACCCAGTACTTC
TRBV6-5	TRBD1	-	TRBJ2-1	CASSPGQGPYNEQFF	TGTGCCAGCAGTCCCGGACAGGGACCCTACAATGAGCAGTTCTTC
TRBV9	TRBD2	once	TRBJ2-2	CASSVTSGRREELFF	TGTGCCAGCAGCGTAACCAGCGGGAGACGAGAGGAGCTGTTTTTT
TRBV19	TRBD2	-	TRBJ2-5	CATTPHGGGGQKETQYF	TGTGCCACCACGCCTCACGGAGGCGGGGGGCAGAAAGAGACCCAGTACTTC
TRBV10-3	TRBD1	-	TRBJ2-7	CASNGTVNGEQYF	TGTGCCTCCAACGGGACAGTCAACGGGGAGCAGTACTTC
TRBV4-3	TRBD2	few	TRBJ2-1	CASSQESSGDSYNEQFF	TGCGCCAGCAGCCAGGAATCTAGCGGGGACTCCTACAATGAGCAGTTCTTC
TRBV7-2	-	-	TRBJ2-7	CASSLERGRSYEQYF	TGTGCCAGCAGCTTAGAACGGGGAAGGTCCTACGAGCAGTACTTC
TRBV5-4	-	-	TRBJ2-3	CASSLARVGSTDTQYF	TGTGCCAGCAGCTTGGCCAGGGTCGGGAGCACAGATACGCAGTATTTT
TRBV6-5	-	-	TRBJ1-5	CASSYRAGMGNQPQHF	TGTGCCAGCAGTTACCGTGCGGGTATGGGCAATCAGCCCCAGCATTTT
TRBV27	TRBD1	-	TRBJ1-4	CASSGGQGYEKLFF	TGTGCCAGCAGTGGGGGACAGGGCTATGAAAAACTGTTTTTT
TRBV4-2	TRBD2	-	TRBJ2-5	CASSQDWLAGGQETQYF	TGTGCCAGCAGCCAAGATTGGCTAGCGGGGGGGCAAGAGACCCAGTACTTC
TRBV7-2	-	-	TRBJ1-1	CASSLGRANTEAFF	TGTGCCAGCAGCTTAGGGCGGGCGAACACTGAAGCTTTCTTT
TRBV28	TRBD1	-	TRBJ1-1	CASRTTGFTKAFF	TGTGCCAGCAGGACGACAGGGTTTACAAAAGCTTTCTTT
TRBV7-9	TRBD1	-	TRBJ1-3	CASSPRPTGGARVGNTIYF	TGTGCCAGCAGCCCCAGACCGACAGGGGGCGCCCGAGTTGGAAACACCATATATTTT
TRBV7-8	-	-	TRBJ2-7	CASSLEAAGNEQYF	TGTGCCAGCAGCTTAGAAGCCGCGGGGAACGAGCAGTACTTC
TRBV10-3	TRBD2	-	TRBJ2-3	CAISGLAEASTDTQYF	TGTGCCATCAGTGGACTAGCGGAGGCTAGCACAGATACGCAGTATTTT
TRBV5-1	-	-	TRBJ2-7	CASSPAGYEQYF	TGCGCCAGCAGCCCGGCGGGTTACGAGCAGTACTTC
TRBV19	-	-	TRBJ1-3	CASSIGRSGNTIYF	TGTGCCAGTAGTATTGGGCGCTCTGGAAACACCATATATTTT
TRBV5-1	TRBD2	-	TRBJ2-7	CASSWKGSGGEGEQYF	TGCGCCAGCAGCTGGAAGGGTAGCGGAGGGGAGGGGGAGCAGTACTTC
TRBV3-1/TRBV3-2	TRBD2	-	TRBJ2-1	CASSQVSGGAVNEQFF	TGTGCCAGCAGCCAAGTGAGCGGGGGGGCGGTTAATGAGCAGTTCTTC